This TCR beta chain was recovered during a study of OX40 agonist ivuxolimab in advanced cancers. Study overall: Partial responses were seen in three patients, one with hepatocellular carcinoma and two with cutaneous melanoma. Study conclusions and caveats: Expanded clones belonging to CD8+ T cells outnumbered, on average, those of CD4+.

V lost 4 bases and J 0 bases, leaving 7 bases between the germline ends. Germline CDR1 and CDR2: SGHVS and FNYEAQ. The CDR3 contains 14 residues. Concerning this clone: Its target is not known.

Profiling relied on immunoSEQ multiplex PCR, and the TCRdb table lists in-frame clones only, not all of them. The table includes more than 75,000 clones, less than 90% detected once. The clonotype comes from an adult with an advanced solid tumor such as melanoma, head and neck, liver or kidney cancer. The chain combines TRBV7-6 with TRBJ1-3; D remains unclear. This sample comprised CD4+ or CD8+ T cells sorted from blood, obtained in a trial of the OX40 agonist ivuxolimab. The CDR3 nucleotides are TGTGCCAGCAGCTCCCCAAGCTCTGGAAACACCATATATTTT. Translation gives CASSSPSSGNTIYF.